The rows below give T cell receptor beta chains drawn from one sample of a study of blood T cell repertoires in COVID-19. The assay was immunoSEQ multiplex PCR, and TCRdb's table has in-frame clones only and misses some. The table shows about 120,000 clones, with over 75% occurring only once. Material: peripheral blood. All receptors come from a woman older than 75 with acute or convalescent COVID-19. Both conserved end residues are trimmed from each CDR3.

CDR3 length: 11; V gene: TRBV7-2; CDR3 protein: ASDGGGSGGYT
CDR3 length: 12; V gene: TRBV29-1; CDR3 protein: SFARTGSTDTQY
CDR3 length: 13; V gene: TRBV6-5; CDR3 protein: ASSYSSRSGNTIY
CDR3 length: 10; V gene: TRBV3-1/TRBV3-2; CDR3 protein: ASSQGDYGYT
CDR3 length: 10; V gene: TRBV9; CDR3 protein: ASSYRENEQF
CDR3 length: 11; V gene: TRBV2; CDR3 protein: ASDTGLRTEAF
CDR3 length: 11; V gene: TRBV2; CDR3 protein: ASSGTGDQPQH
CDR3 length: 12; V gene: TRBV10-3; CDR3 protein: AATRDRGGETQY
CDR3 length: 13; V gene: TRBV9; CDR3 protein: ASSVSGQGKGGYT
CDR3 length: 12; V gene: TRBV18; CDR3 protein: ASSPIDRILEAF
CDR3 length: 13; V gene: TRBV18; CDR3 protein: ASSPLQPNTGELF
CDR3 length: 17; V gene: TRBV18; CDR3 protein: ASSPFNSDRVMPTGELF
CDR3 length: 13; V gene: TRBV27; CDR3 protein: ASSTRLSGANVLT
CDR3 length: 13; V gene: TRBV7-8; CDR3 protein: ASSLAARLFYGYT
CDR3 length: 13; V gene: TRBV5-4; CDR3 protein: ASSLGGGTNYGYT
CDR3 length: 12; V gene: TRBV6-1; CDR3 protein: ASSELDRSYEQY
CDR3 length: 15; V gene: TRBV4-1; CDR3 protein: ASSQSAGPYSNQPQH
CDR3 length: 12; V gene: TRBV5-1; CDR3 protein: ASGQGSYTDTQY
CDR3 length: 12; V gene: TRBV6-5; CDR3 protein: ASHRQGGTGELF
CDR3 length: 13; V gene: TRBV2; CDR3 protein: ASILQGASNYGYT
CDR3 length: 14; V gene: TRBV19; CDR3 protein: ASSSQRGGLEETQY
CDR3 length: 13; V gene: TRBV5-1; CDR3 protein: ASSGTGQRQETQY
CDR3 length: 12; V gene: TRBV3-1/TRBV3-2; CDR3 protein: ASSSSSYNSPLH
CDR3 length: 12; V gene: TRBV6-5; CDR3 protein: ASTAGGTGLGYT